Described below is a single T cell receptor beta chain sequence and its context. Antigen specificity is unknown. The record originates from a study of cytomegalovirus exposure and HLA in healthy donors. Study overall: Earlier work reported roughly 120 million unique TCR beta sequences from some 170 million T cells.

The germline V gene has CDR1 MNHEY and CDR2 SMNVEV (reference sequence). With V trimmed by 8 bases and J by 0 bases, 5 bases remained unmatched. The CDR3 runs 16 residues. Primers for the PCR totalled 60 Vbeta and 13 Jbeta. Sequencing was performed with immunoSEQ multiplex PCR; in TCRdb, only in-frame clones are kept and a portion is missing. Of 150,000 to 200,000 clones listed, around 82% were seen once; the top ten hold 0.26%. Study outcomes and limitations: HLA allele associations emerged for 15,000 to 20,000 TCR beta sequences in a later analysis, at 0.05 false discovery rate. Later analysis showed TCR association rates varying by HLA locus, highest for DRB1 and lowest for HLA-C. There were several of the most significant clusters that appeared linked to common viral pathogens in a later analysis.

The J gene is TRBJ2-5, the V gene TRBV27, with 14 positions matching TRBD2. Sample: PBMCs. The receptor comes from a boy younger than 18 in good health and CMV-seronegative. CDR3 amino acids: CASRGLAGGHQETQYF. The CDR3 DNA is TGTGCCAGCCGAGGACTAGCGGGGGGACACCAAGAGACCCAGTACTTC.